Presented here are 16 T cell receptor beta chains from one specimen sequenced in a study of human T cells and chemical hapten exposure. Time point of the sample: patch test 1, 2 weeks after DPC sensitization. Treatment here: therapeutic diphenylcyclopropenone sensitization with weekly scalp DPC. From the RACE reads, TCRdb called clonotypes with MiXCR, one entry per CDR3 protein. The sample holds about 360,000 distinct CDR3 sequences, 6% to 8.5% seen once. The specimen was whole blood, collected in connection with sensitization to the hapten diphenylcyclopropenone (DPC). The receptors shown here come from a woman aged 18-29 years with alopecia areata. Some clones in this sample may be carry-over from other donors' samples.

The sample holds a few counts of this clonotype. The V and J genes are TRBV20-1 and TRBJ1-1; D might be TRBD1 (5 bases). Germline loops: CDR1 DFQATT, CDR2 SNEGSKA (reference sequence). CDR3 length equals 12 residues. Trimming left V 4 bases short and J 6 bases short, with 12 bases between. The CDR3 loop reads CSANLGEAEAFF. Here the CDR3 DNA reads TGCAGTGCTAACCTGGGGGAGGCTGAAGCTTTCTTT.

This clonotype was observed many times. The chain joins TRBV5-1 to TRBJ2-2; tentatively, D is TRBD2 (6 bases). The CDR3 contains 15 residues. V was pared by 1 base and J by 2 bases, with 9 bases between. The germline CDR1 and CDR2 sequences are SGHRS and YFSETQ. The CDR3 is CASSLRGSNTGELFF. For the CDR3, the DNA is TGCGCCAGCAGCTTGCGGGGGAGCAACACCGGGGAGCTGTTTTTT.

The rearrangement uses TRBV9 and TRBJ2-3, with 11 bases aligning to TRBD2. V shed 4 bases, J shed 2 bases, and the junction held 9 bases outside the gene matches. Germline CDR1 and CDR2: SGDLS and YYNGEE. The CDR3 extends over 17 amino acids. The CDR3 loop reads CASSFQTSGDLTDTQYF. The CDR3 DNA is TGTGCCAGCAGCTTCCAGACTAGCGGGGACCTCACAGATACGCAGTATTTT.

This clonotype was recorded at least ten times. The V call is TRBV2, the J call TRBJ2-3, with TRBD2 identical over 14 bases. The CDR3 runs to 17 residues. Germline V CDR1 and CDR2: SNHLY, FYNNEI. Trimming took 7 bases from V and 4 from J; bases not matched to a gene: 10. The CDR3 spells CASKGGLAGGVADTQYF. DNA for the CDR3: TGTGCCAGCAAAGGTGGACTAGCGGGGGGCGTCGCAGATACGCAGTATTTT. Full variable domain (remainder filled in from reference TRBV2 and TRBJ2-3): EPEVTQTPSHQVTQMGQEVILRCVPISNHLYFYWYRQILGQKVEFLVSFYNNEISEKSEIFDDQFSVERPDGSNFTLKIRSTKLEDSAMYFCASKGGLAGGVADTQYFGPGTRLTVL.

This clonotype was picked up many times. V and J are TRBV4-3 and TRBJ1-4, with 9 nucleotides matching TRBD1. Unmatched junction bases numbered 2, after V lost 4 bases and J lost 8 bases. Germline-derived CDR1 and CDR2 are LGHNA and YSLEER. The CDR3 runs to 13 residues. CDR3 nucleotides: TGCGCCAGCAGCCGGGACAGGGTAGAAAAACTGTTTTTT. Translation gives CASSRDRVEKLFF.

This clonotype was observed at least ten times. V is TRBV10-3 and J is TRBJ1-2; TRBD1 might be the D (5 bases). The germline CDR1 and CDR2 sequences are ENHRY and SYGVKD. Trimming stripped 0 bases from V and 6 bases from J, with 11 bases between. CDR3 size: 14 residues. The CDR3 loop reads CAISESLLQDGYTF. CDR3 bases: TGTGCCATCAGTGAGTCACTGTTACAGGATGGCTACACCTTC.

This clonotype was seen many times. This chain joins TRBV29-1 and TRBJ2-3; the D is unclear. Trimming took 4 bases from V and 2 from J, leaving 13 bases between them. Germline assignment: CDR1 SQVTM and CDR2 ANQGSEA. The CDR3 has 14 residues. Here the CDR3 DNA reads TGCAGCGTTGCAGTTCTGGGGTTCACAGATACGCAGTATTTT. It is translated as CSVAVLGFTDTQYF.

This clonotype showed up many times. The rearrangement links TRBV18 to TRBJ2-7; tentative D call: TRBD1 (6 bases). Between the trimmed V and J ends, which lost 3 bases and 10 bases, there was a span of 19 bases. Per germline, CDR1 KGHSH and CDR2 LQKENI. This CDR3 is 14 amino acids long. The CDR3 DNA sequence: TGTGCCAGCTCACCCGCCAGGGGTGGACTGGTTCAGTACTTC. This sequence encodes CASSPARGGLVQYF. The full variable domain, completed using reference TRBV18 and TRBJ2-7, is NAGVMQNPRHLVRRRGQEARLRCSPMKGHSHVYWYRQLPEEGLKFMVYLQKENIIDESGMPKERFSAEFPKEGPSILRIQQVVRGDSAAYFCASSPARGGLVQYFGPGTRLTVT.

V usage is TRBV11-2 and J usage is TRBJ1-1; D may be TRBD1 (6 bases). The CDR3 runs 16 residues. Germline CDR1 and CDR2: SGHAT and FQNNGV. Between the trimmed V and J ends, which lost 2 bases and 4 bases, there was a span of 17 bases. The CDR3, as DNA: TGTGCCAGCAGCTTATCTCACAGGGACGGTCGCACTGAAGCTTTCTTT. Its translation: CASSLSHRDGRTEAFF.

This clonotype appeared a few times. This chain uses TRBV20-1 with TRBJ2-3; tentative D call: TRBD1 (6 bases). Germline assignment: CDR1 DFQATT and CDR2 SNEGSKA (reference sequence). V dropped 5 bases and J dropped 7 bases, with 7 bases sitting between them. The CDR3 totals 10 residues. CDR3 in DNA: TGCAGTGCTTGGGGGCATACGCAGTATTTT. Encoded protein: CSAWGHTQYF.

The V call is TRBV11-1, the J call TRBJ2-5, with 11 bases fitting TRBD2. The length of the CDR3 is 17 residues. Germline CDR1 is SGHAT and CDR2 is FQDESV (reference sequence). J lost 2 bases, V lost 5 bases, and 10 bases had no gene match. The CDR3 sequence: CASSAIVAGGLQETQYF. The CDR3 nucleotides read TGTGCCAGCAGCGCCATAGTAGCGGGGGGGCTACAAGAGACCCAGTACTTC.

V usage is TRBV6-2 or TRBV6-3 and J usage is TRBJ2-3; D gene uncertain. CDR1 and CDR2 from the germline V gene are MNHEY and SVGEGT. Deletions cut 4 bases from V and 1 base from J, with 15 bases between. The CDR3 contains 16 residues. CDR3 nucleotide sequence: TGTGCCAGCAGTTCCGGTCCGGAAAGGGGCACAGATACGCAGTATTTT. This sequence encodes CASSSGPERGTDTQYF.

This clonotype appeared a few times. The chain joins TRBV12-3 or TRBV12-4 to TRBJ2-1, with D hard to call. V gave up 6 bases and J gave up 14 bases, with 17 bases separating them. There are 12 residues in the CDR3. The CDR3 DNA reads as TGTGCCAGCAGCTTGCGGCCCCCCTGGGAGTTCTTC. This encodes CASSLRPPWEFF.

The V and J genes are TRBV12-3 or TRBV12-4 and TRBJ1-2; D gene uncertain. Trimming cost V 3 bases and J 0 bases, with 5 bases left between them. The CDR3 totals 13 residues. The CDR3: CASSLRTNYGYTF. Here the CDR3 DNA reads TGTGCCAGCAGTTTGCGGACTAACTATGGCTACACCTTC.

This clonotype was counted ten times or more. The chain combines TRBV7-8 with TRBJ2-3; D call uncertain. V was cut by 3 bases and J by 3 bases, with 10 bases left in between. CDR3 size: 14 residues. Germline-derived CDR1 and CDR2 are SGHVS and FQNEAQ. The CDR3 region has the DNA TGTGCCAGCAGCTTCCGAACAGCTACAGATACGCAGTATTTT. It specifies CASSFRTATDTQYF.

Only a few counts were recorded for this clonotype. The CDR3: CASSPPGQAAYEQYF. The CDR3 region has the DNA TGTGCCAGCTCACCCCCGGGGCAGGCGGCATACGAGCAGTACTTC. This chain links TRBV18 with TRBJ2-7, with D perhaps matching TRBD1 or TRBD2 (5 bases each). The CDR3 loop spans 15 amino acids. Germline CDR1 reads KGHSH; CDR2 reads LQKENI. V dropped 3 bases and J dropped 4 bases, with 16 bases sitting between them.